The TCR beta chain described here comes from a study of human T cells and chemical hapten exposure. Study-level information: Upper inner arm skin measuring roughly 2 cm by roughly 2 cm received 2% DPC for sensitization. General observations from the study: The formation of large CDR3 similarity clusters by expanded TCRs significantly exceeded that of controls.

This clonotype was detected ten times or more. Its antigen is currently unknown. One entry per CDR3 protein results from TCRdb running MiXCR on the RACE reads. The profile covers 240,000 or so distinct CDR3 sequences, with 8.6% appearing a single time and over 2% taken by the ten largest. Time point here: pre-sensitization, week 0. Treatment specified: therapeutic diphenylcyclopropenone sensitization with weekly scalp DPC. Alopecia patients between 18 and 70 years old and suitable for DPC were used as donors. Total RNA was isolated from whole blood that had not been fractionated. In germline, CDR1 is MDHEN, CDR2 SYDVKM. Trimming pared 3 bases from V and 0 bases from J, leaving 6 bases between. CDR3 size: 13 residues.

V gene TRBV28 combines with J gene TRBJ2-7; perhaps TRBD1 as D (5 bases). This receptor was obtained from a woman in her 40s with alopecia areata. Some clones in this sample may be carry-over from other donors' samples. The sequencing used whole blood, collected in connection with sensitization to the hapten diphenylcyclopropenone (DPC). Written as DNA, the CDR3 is TGTGCCAGCAGTTTGACAGCCTCCTACGAGCAGTACTTC. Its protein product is CASSLTASYEQYF.